This T cell receptor beta chain originates from a study of T-cell memory formation after mild COVID-19. TCRdb re-called the 5' RACE reads with MiXCR, one entry per CDR3 protein. This sample carries under 400,000 distinct CDR3 sequences, 28% of them seen once, and the ten largest clones take about 13%. The CDR3 covers 13 residues. Germline V gives CDR1 SGHRS, CDR2 YFSETQ. The V and J ends lost 4 bases and 2 bases, in that order; junction bases with no gene match: 3. The receptor's source is an adult woman who had mild COVID-19 (a few samples of this study predate the infection). Cell type and time point are not known. Sequencing was carried out using PBMCs or a T cell subset sorted from them (not recorded which). The V call is TRBV5-1, the J call TRBJ2-7; TRBD1 matches at 7 bases. In nucleotides, the CDR3 is TGCGCCAGCAGCATAGACAGGGCCTACGAGCAGTACTTC. As protein: CASSIDRAYEQYF.